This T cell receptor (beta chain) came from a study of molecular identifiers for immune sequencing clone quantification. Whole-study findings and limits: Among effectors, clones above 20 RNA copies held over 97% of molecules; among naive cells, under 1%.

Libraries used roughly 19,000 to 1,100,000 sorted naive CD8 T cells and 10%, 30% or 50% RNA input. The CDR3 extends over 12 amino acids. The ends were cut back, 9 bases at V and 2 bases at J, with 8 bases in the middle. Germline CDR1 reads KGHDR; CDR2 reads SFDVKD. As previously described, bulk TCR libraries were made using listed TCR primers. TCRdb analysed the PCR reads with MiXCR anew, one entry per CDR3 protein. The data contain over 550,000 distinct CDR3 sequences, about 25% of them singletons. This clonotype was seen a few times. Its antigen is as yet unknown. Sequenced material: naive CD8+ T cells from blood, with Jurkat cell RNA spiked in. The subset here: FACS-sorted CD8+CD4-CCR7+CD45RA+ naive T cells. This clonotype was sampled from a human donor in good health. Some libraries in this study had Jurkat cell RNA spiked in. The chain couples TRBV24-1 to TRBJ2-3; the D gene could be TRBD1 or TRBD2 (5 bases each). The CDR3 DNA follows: TGTGCCACCGGGGACCTCACAGATACGCAGTATTTT. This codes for CATGDLTDTQYF.